This TCR beta chain comes out of a study of control samples from healthy donors and cancer patients. Germline values: CDR1 KGHDR, CDR2 SFDVKD. V was cut by 7 bases and J by 5 bases, with 20 bases left in between. This CDR3 has 15 amino acids. Generated by immunoSEQ multiplex PCR, the TCRdb table keeps only in-frame clones and is missing some. The sample holds 170,000 or so clones, nearly 90% seen once. The chain is built from TRBV24-1 and TRBJ2-7; D is perhaps TRBD1 (5 bases). The TCR was taken from a woman in her fifties or sixties in good health. The material sequenced was blood. This CDR3 is CATRPSSGRGDEQYF. CDR3 nucleotide sequence: TGTGCCACCAGACCATCTTCAGGGCGAGGCGACGAGCAGTACTTC.